This T cell receptor (beta chain) appears in the sequencing data of a study of cytomegalovirus exposure and HLA in healthy donors. Findings of the study overall: The investigators catalogued 164 TCR beta chains as cytomegalovirus-associated. Associated with HLA alleles at 0.05 false discovery rate in a later analysis were about 17,000 TCR beta sequences. A missense DCLRE1C variant was associated with V- and J-gene trimming of TCR beta chains in a later analysis, and an independent cohort replicated the association. It emerged from a later analysis that several of the most significant clusters appeared to be linked to common viral pathogens.

With 60 Vbeta and 13 Jbeta primers, the PCR was carried out. Sequencing used immunoSEQ multiplex PCR; TCRdb keeps in-frame clones, though not all of them. The sample yields tens of thousands of clones, approximately 75% seen once. Germline CDR1 is SGHTA and CDR2 is FQGNSA. The CDR3 length is 17 residues. V shed 5 bases, J shed 10 bases, and the junction held 18 bases outside the gene matches. Points on this clone: Its cognate antigen is unknown.

The chain carries TRBV7-2 and TRBJ2-1; 9 bases map to TRBD2. The receptor comes from a man in his sixties in good health and CMV-seropositive. The sequenced sample consisted of PBMCs. In nucleotides, the CDR3 is TGTGCCAGCAGCCCAGGGGGTAGCGGGAGCTCGGTACGGGAGCAGTTCTTC. Translating it yields CASSPGGSGSSVREQFF.